The sequence of this T cell receptor beta chain was determined in a study of tumor-infiltrating lymphocytes in primary liver carcinoma. Reverse transcription of approximately 500 ng total RNA with a constant-region primer produced TCR beta cDNA. Modified slightly, ARM-PCR produced TCR beta libraries over three nested multiplex PCR rounds. The opening two PCR rounds, around 10 cycles each, paired TRBV1-TRBV30 forward primers with a C-beta reverse primer. TCRdb redid the calling of the multiplex PCR reads with MiXCR, one entry per CDR3 protein. Among 300,000 to 400,000 distinct CDR3 sequences listed, about two thirds were seen once. V dropped 8 bases and J dropped 4; count of bases not matched to a gene: 11. The length of the CDR3 is 14 residues. Per the germline V gene, CDR1 is MNHNS and CDR2 is SASEGT. As to this clonotype: This may be a read error, as it is one base from a much larger clone.

The researchers obtained blood RNA from unsorted whole blood and also extracted germline DNA. Sequencing used peripheral blood. The TCR comes from a man aged 35-49 years with primary liver carcinoma and hepatitis B virus infection. The chain combines TRBV6-1 with TRBJ2-7; 7 positions agree with TRBD1. Here the CDR3 reads CASRSGQWAYEQYF. The CDR3 nucleotides are TGTGCCAGCCGTTCGGGACAGTGGGCTTACGAGCAGTACTTC.